Shown below are 11 T cell receptor beta chains from a single sample sequenced in a study of tumor and adjacent non-tumor tissue in lung cancer. Three rounds of nested PCR, following a modified ARM-PCR protocol, produced the TCRbeta library. TCRdb redid the calling of the multiplex PCR reads with MiXCR, one entry per CDR3 protein. This table has approximately 120,000 distinct CDR3 sequences, more than 60% appearing once. No cell sorting was done before RNA was extracted from the tissue. What was sequenced was lung tumor tissue. The receptor source for this set is a woman aged 55 to 70 with non-small cell lung cancer.

As concerns this clonotype: Mismatch with germline at one junction end may stem from a read error. The CDR3 bases are TGTGCCAGCAGCATATGGCGGGGAGGTGAGCGGTTCTTC. Translated: CASSIWRGGERFF. The chain has TRBV6-2 or TRBV6-3 and TRBJ2-1, with a tentative D call TRBD2 (6 bases). The CDR3 extends over 13 amino acids. CDR1 and CDR2 from the germline V gene are MNHEY and SVGEGT.

Details on this clonotype: The CDR3 carries no conserved terminal phenylalanine or tryptophan, so it likely arises from a read error. The J gene is TRBJ2-1, the V gene TRBV20-1; D not resolved. This CDR3 region has 14 residues. Trimming took 4 bases from V and 3 from J, leaving 13 bases between them. Germline assignment: CDR1 DFQATT and CDR2 SNEGSKA (reference sequence). Here the CDR3 reads CSAKEYVDYNEQFL. The DNA of the CDR3 is TGCAGTGCTAAGGAATACGTAGACTACAATGAGCAGTTCTTA.

The J gene is TRBJ2-2, the V gene TRBV12-3 or TRBV12-4; TRBD2 is a possible D gene (5 bases). The CDR3 consists of 12 residues. The CDR3 DNA is TGTAACAGCAGTCGCGGGACCGGGGAGCTGTTTTTT. It translates to CNSSRGTGELFF.

Turning to this clonotype: The junction departs from germline at one end; a sequencing error may be responsible. The rearrangement joins TRBV6-1 to TRBJ1-2; D remains ambiguous. CDR3 length equals 16 residues. Germline V lookup: CDR1 MNHNS, CDR2 SASEGT. The CDR3 region has the DNA TGTGCCAGCGGTGAAACGCGTCGGCTGTCTAACTATGGCTACACCTTC. This gives the protein CASGETRRLSNYGYTF.

With respect to this clonotype: This may come from a read error, since a much larger clone is one base off. The chain carries TRBV4-3 and TRBJ2-7, with 8 bases identical to TRBD2. Germline CDR1 LGHNA, CDR2 YSLEER. CDR3 size: 15 residues. V gave up 0 bases and J gave up 1 base; unmatched junction bases: 2. CDR3 protein: CASSQEGLVSYEQYF. CDR3 sequence (DNA): TGCGCCAGCAGCCAAGAGGGACTAGTGTCCTACGAGCAGTACTTC.

Concerning this clonotype: It may be a read error: a sequence one base away is much more abundant. The CDR3 sequence: CASSHELAGGLTGYNEQFF. CDR3 sequence (DNA): TGCGCCAGCAGCCATGAACTAGCGGGAGGGCTTACGGGCTACAATGAGCAGTTCTTC. V gene TRBV4-1 combines with J gene TRBJ2-1, with 13 bases aligning to TRBD2. This CDR3 region has 19 residues. The V segment lost 3 bases and the J segment 3 bases; nucleotides outside the gene matches: 11. The germline V gene has CDR1 MGHRA and CDR2 YSYEKL.

The chain recombines TRBV5-6 with TRBJ1-2; 10 nucleotides match TRBD1. Germline CDR1 and CDR2: SGHDT and YYEEEE. J lost 8 bases, V lost 6 bases, and 10 bases had no gene match. The CDR3 length is 14 residues. The CDR3 protein is CASTPGQGTRGYTF. The CDR3 DNA reads TGTGCCAGCACCCCGGGACAGGGGACGAGAGGCTACACCTTC. Full variable domain (rest looked up from reference TRBV5-6 and TRBJ1-2): DAGVTQSPTHLIKTRGQQVTLRCSPKSGHDTVSWYQQALGQGPQFIFQYYEEEERQRGNFPDRFSGHQFPNYSSELNVNALLLGDSALYLCASTPGQGTRGYTFGSGTRLTVV.

In its sample, this clonotype was seen many times. The CDR3 spells CASSLYTGSPLHF. The CDR3 nucleotides read TGTGCCAGCAGTTTATATACGGGATCACCCCTCCACTTT. V usage is TRBV28 and J usage is TRBJ1-6; D unresolved. The germline V gene encodes CDR1 MDHEN and CDR2 SYDVKM. V shed 1 base and J shed 10 bases, with 8 bases lying between them. The CDR3 covers 13 residues.

This chain connects TRBV10-3 to TRBJ2-6; D is unresolved. The germline V gene has CDR1 ENHRY and CDR2 SYGVKD. The CDR3 covers 17 residues. V dropped 4 bases and J dropped 0 bases, with 13 bases sitting between them. The CDR3 here is CAISAHGPISGANVLTF. The CDR3 DNA follows: TGTGCCATCAGTGCACATGGCCCGATCTCTGGGGCCAACGTCCTGACTTTC.

As for this clonotype: At one boundary the junction diverges from the germline segment, which might be a read error. The chain is built from TRBV28 and TRBJ2-4; 8 positions match TRBD1. This CDR3 is 17 amino acids long. Per germline, CDR1 MDHEN and CDR2 SYDVKM. In nucleotides, the CDR3 is TGTGGCAGCAGTAGCCCACAGGGGGGACTCGCGAAAAACATTCAGTACTTC. Translation: CGSSSPQGGLAKNIQYF.

In regard to this clonotype: An end of the junction does not agree with germline; a read error may underlie this. This chain uses TRBV10-3 with TRBJ1-1; 9 bases agree with TRBD1. Germline lookup yields CDR1 ENHRY and CDR2 SYGVKD. The CDR3 length is 17 residues. The CDR3 coding sequence is TGTGCCATCAGTAACAGGGGGCGCGGGGGCATGAACATTGAATCTTTCTTT. The encoded protein is CAISNRGRGGMNIESFF.